This TCR beta chain was identified during a study of human T cells and chemical hapten exposure. Library construction involved attaching unique molecular identifiers to individual cDNA molecules, which allowed quantitative, reproducible TCR counting. Original processing notes: A per-sample median of 95,638 TCRs was observed, with counts ranging from roughly 20,000 to 700,000. TCRdb fed the RACE reads into MiXCR, producing one record per CDR3 protein. The V and J calls and clone size are TCRdb's, not the authors'. The sample yields 250,000 to 300,000 distinct CDR3 sequences, roughly 7.4% seen once. Trimming cost V 3 bases and J 3 bases; bases outside gene matches: 11. CDR1 and CDR2 from the germline V gene are MGHRA and YSYEKL. CDR3 length: 18 residues. Time point of the sample: pre-sensitization, week 0. Indicated treatment: therapeutic diphenylcyclopropenone sensitization with weekly scalp DPC. Investigators collected blood before applying each patch test. Donation of samples came from alopecia patients who were 18 to 70 years old and suitable for DPC.

The origin of this receptor is a man between 18 and 35 years old with alopecia areata. Some clones in this sample may be carry-over from other donors' samples. This chain connects TRBV4-1 to TRBJ1-1; 12 bases agree with TRBD1. Sample: whole blood, taken in connection with sensitization to the hapten diphenylcyclopropenone (DPC). CDR3 region: CASSHNRDRGLVDTEAFF. The CDR3 bases are TGCGCCAGCAGCCACAACCGGGACAGGGGGCTCGTGGACACTGAAGCTTTCTTT.